Detailed here is one T cell receptor (beta chain). The V and J ends lost 6 bases and 9 bases, in that order; junction bases with no gene match: 4. The CDR3 has 14 amino acids. Per germline, CDR1 LGHDT and CDR2 YNNKEL (reference sequence). The entry originates in a study of blood T cell repertoires in COVID-19. Across the whole study: Sites across the United States, Italy and Spain contributed samples from acute and convalescent COVID-19.

Original data processing: Amplification of reference gene primers was used by the study to estimate nucleated cell counts. TCRdb's copy holds only in-frame clones and misses some; the assay was immunoSEQ multiplex PCR. V and J calls and clone size come straight from that table; D and trimming were deduced from the DNA. The repertoire holds about 120,000 clones, with more than 75% as singletons. The chain couples TRBV3-1 (or the pseudogene TRBV3-2) to TRBJ1-6, with TRBD1 matching 11 bases. The TCR originated in a man in his 70s with acute or convalescent COVID-19. Sequenced input: peripheral blood. The CDR3 nucleotides are TGTGCCAGCAGGACAGGGACAGGGGGTTCACCCCTCCACTTT. Amino acids: CASRTGTGGSPLHF.